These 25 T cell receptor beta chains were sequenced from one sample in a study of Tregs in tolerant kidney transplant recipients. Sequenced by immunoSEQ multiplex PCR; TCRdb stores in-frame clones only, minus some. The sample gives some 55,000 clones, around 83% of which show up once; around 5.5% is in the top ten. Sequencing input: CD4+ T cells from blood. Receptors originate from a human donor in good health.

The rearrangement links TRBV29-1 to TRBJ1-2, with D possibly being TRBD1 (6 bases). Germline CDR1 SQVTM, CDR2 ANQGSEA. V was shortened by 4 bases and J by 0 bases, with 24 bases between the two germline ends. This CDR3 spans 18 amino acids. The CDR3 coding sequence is TGCAGCGTTGGGGGCGCCCTCTCTCTCAGACAGGCTAACTATGGCTACACCTTC. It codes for CSVGGALSLRQANYGYTF.

The CDR3 DNA reads TGTGCCAGCAGCTTGGGTTTGGAAAACACTGAAGCTTTCTTT. This encodes CASSLGLENTEAFF. The chain employs TRBV5-4 and TRBJ1-1; D is ambiguous. Trimming removed 0 bases at V and 2 bases at J, with 8 bases between. CDR1 and CDR2 from the germline V gene are SGHNT and YYREEE (reference sequence). The CDR3 is made up of 14 amino acids.

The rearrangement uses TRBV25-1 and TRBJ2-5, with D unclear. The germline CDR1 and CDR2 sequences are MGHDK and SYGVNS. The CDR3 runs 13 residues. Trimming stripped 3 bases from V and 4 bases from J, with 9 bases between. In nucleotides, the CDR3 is TGTGCCAGCAGTGATGTGGCTATAGAGACCCAGTACTTC. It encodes CASSDVAIETQYF.

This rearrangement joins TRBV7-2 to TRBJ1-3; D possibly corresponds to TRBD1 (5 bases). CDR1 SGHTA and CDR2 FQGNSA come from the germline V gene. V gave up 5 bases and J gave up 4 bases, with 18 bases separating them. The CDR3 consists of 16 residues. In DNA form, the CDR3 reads TGTGCCAGCAGCGGTACGGCGCCAGGGTCCGGAAACACCATATATTTT. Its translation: CASSGTAPGSGNTIYF. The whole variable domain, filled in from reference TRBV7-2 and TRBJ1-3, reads GAGVSQSPSNKVTEKGKDVELRCDPISGHTALYWYRQSLGQGLEFLIYFQGNSAPDKSGLPSDRFSAERTGGSVSTLTIQRTQQEDSAVYLCASSGTAPGSGNTIYFGEGSWLTVV.

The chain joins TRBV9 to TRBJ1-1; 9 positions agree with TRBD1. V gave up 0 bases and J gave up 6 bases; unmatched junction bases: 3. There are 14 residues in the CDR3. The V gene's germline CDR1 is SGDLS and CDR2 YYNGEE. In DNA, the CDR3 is TGTGCCAGCAGCGTAGCTACAGGGGGCTCTGAAGCTTTCTTT. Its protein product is CASSVATGGSEAFF. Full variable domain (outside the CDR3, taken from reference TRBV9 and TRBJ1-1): DSGVTQTPKHLITATGQRVTLRCSPRSGDLSVYWYQQSLDQGLQFLIQYYNGEERAKGNILERFSAQQFPDLHSELNLSSLELGDSALYFCASSVATGGSEAFFGQGTRLTVV.

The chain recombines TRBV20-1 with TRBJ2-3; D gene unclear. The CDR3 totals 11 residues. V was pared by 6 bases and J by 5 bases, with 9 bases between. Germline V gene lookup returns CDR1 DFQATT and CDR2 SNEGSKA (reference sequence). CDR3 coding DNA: TGCAGTGCCCAGACGGGAGATACGCAGTATTTT. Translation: CSAQTGDTQYF.

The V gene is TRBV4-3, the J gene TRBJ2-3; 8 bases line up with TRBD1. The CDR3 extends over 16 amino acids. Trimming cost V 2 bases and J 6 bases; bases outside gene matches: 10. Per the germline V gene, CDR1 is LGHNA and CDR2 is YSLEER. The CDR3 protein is CASSQPQGALVDTQYF. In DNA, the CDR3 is TGCGCCAGCAGCCAACCCCAGGGGGCCCTTGTGGATACGCAGTATTTT.

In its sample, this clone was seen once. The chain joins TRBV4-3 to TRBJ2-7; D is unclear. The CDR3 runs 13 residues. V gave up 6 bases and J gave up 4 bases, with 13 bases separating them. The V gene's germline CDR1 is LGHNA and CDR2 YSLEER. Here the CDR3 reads CASSPDPRYEQYF. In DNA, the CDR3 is TGCGCCAGCAGTCCCGATCCCCGTTACGAGCAGTACTTC.

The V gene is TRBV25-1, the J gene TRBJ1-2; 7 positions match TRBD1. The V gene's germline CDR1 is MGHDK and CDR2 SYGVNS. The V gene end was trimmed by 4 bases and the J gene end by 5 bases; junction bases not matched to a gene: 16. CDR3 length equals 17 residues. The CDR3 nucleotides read TGTGCCAGCAGTGTCTTACACCCGGGACAGCTTCTTTATGGCTACACCTTC. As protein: CASSVLHPGQLLYGYTF.

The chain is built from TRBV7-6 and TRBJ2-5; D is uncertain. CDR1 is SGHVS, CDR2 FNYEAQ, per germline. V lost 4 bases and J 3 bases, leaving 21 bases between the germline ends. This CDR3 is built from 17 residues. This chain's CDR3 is CASSSLRITQLKETQYF. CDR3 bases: TGTGCCAGCAGCTCCCTACGGATCACTCAACTTAAAGAGACCCAGTACTTC. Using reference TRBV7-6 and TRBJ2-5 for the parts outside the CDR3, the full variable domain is GAGVSQSPRYKVTKRGQDVALRCDPISGHVSLYWYRQALGQGPEFLTYFNYEAQQDKSGLPNDRFSAERPEGSISTLTIQRTEQRDSAMYRCASSSLRITQLKETQYFGPGTRLLVL.

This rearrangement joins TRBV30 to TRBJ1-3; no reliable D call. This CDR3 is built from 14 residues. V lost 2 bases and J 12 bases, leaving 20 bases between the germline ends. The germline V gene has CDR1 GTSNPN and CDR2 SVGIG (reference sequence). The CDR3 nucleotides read TGTGCCTGGAGTACCACCGGAGGAGTTCTTAACATATATTTT. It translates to CAWSTTGGVLNIYF. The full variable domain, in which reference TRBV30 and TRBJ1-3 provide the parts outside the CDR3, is SQTIHQWPATLVQPVGSPLSLECTVEGTSNPNLYWYRQAAGRGLQLLFYSVGIGQISSEVPQNLSASRPQDRQFILSSKKLLLSDSGFYLCAWSTTGGVLNIYFGEGSWLTVV.

Here the CDR3 DNA reads TGTGCCAGCAGCTTACTCCTTAATTGGGACGAGCAGTACTTC. As protein: CASSLLLNWDEQYF. The V call is TRBV7-8, the J call TRBJ2-7; D is unresolved. This CDR3 contains 14 residues. V was cut by 2 bases and J by 5 bases, with 13 bases left in between. The germline V gene has CDR1 SGHVS and CDR2 FQNEAQ.

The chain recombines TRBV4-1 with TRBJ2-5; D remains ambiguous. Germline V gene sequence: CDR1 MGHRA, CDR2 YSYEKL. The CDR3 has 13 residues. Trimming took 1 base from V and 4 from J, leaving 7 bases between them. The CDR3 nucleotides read TGCGCCAGCAGCCAAGGGCTAGTAGAGACCCAGTACTTC. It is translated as CASSQGLVETQYF.

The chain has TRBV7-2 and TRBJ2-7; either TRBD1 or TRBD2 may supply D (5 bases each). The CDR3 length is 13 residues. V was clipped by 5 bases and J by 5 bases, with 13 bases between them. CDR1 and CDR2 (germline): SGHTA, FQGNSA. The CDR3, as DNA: TGTGCCAGCAGCCGGATGGGGCGGGACGAGCAGTACTTC. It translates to CASSRMGRDEQYF.

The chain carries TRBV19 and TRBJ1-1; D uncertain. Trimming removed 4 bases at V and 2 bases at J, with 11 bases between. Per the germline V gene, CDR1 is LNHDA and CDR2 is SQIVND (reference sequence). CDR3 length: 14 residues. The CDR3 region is CASSRGPGNTEAFF. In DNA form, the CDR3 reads TGTGCCAGTAGTAGAGGCCCGGGAAACACTGAAGCTTTCTTT. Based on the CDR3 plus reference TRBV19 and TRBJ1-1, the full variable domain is DGGITQSPKYLFRKEGQNVTLSCEQNLNHDAMYWYRQDPGQGLRLIYYSQIVNDFQKGDIAEGYSVSREKKESFPLTVTSAQKNPTAFYLCASSRGPGNTEAFFGQGTRLTVV.

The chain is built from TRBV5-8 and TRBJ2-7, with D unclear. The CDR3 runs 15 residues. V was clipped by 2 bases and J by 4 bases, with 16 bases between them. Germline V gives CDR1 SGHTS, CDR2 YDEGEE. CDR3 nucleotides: TGTGCCAGCAGCTTCGCCGGGTTTGCCCCGTACGAGCAGTACTTC. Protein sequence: CASSFAGFAPYEQYF.

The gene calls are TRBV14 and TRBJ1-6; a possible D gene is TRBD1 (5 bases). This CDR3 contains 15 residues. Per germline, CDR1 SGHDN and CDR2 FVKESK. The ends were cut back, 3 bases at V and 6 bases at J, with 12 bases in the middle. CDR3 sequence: CASSHALDSNSPLHF. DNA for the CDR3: TGTGCCAGCAGCCATGCTCTAGACAGTAATTCACCCCTCCACTTT.

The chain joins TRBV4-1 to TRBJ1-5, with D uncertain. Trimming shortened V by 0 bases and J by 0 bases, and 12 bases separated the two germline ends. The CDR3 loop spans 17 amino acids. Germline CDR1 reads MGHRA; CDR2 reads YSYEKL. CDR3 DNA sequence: TGCGCCAGCAGCCAAGATGGCCCCGCATTTAGCAATCAGCCCCAGCATTTT. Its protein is CASSQDGPAFSNQPQHF.

DNA of the CDR3: TGTGCCAGCTCACCACAGGCAGGGCCTCCCAAAAACATTCAGTACTTC. Its protein product is CASSPQAGPPKNIQYF. The rearrangement links TRBV18 to TRBJ2-4; D might be TRBD1 (5 bases). The germline gives CDR1 KGHSH, CDR2 LQKENI. The CDR3 spans 16 residues. V was pared by 1 base and J by 2 bases, with 12 bases between.

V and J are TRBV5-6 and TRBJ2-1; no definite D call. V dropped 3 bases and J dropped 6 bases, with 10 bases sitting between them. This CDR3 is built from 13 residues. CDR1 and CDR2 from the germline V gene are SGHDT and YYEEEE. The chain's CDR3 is CASSSWVGNEQFF. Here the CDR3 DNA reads TGTGCCAGCAGCTCCTGGGTGGGCAATGAGCAGTTCTTC.

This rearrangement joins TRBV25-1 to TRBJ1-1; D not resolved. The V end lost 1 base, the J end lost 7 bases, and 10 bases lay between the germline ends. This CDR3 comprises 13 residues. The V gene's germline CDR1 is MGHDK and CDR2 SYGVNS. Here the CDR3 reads CASSESPGREAFF. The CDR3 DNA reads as TGTGCCAGCAGTGAATCCCCTGGTCGTGAAGCTTTCTTT.

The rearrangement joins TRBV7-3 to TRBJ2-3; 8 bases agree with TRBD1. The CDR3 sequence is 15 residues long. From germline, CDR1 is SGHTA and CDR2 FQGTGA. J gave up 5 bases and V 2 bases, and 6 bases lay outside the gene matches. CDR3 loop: CASSLETGQGDTQYF. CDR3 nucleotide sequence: TGTGCCAGCAGCTTAGAGACCGGACAGGGAGATACGCAGTATTTT.

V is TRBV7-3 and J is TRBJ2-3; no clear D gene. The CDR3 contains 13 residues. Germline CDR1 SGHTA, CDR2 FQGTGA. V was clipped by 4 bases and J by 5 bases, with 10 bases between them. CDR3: CASSSSRQDTQYF. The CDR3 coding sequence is TGTGCCAGCAGCTCGTCCCGCCAAGATACGCAGTATTTT. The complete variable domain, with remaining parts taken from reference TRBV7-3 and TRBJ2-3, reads GAGVSQTPSNKVTEKGKYVELRCDPISGHTALYWYRQSLGQGPEFLIYFQGTGAADDSGLPNDRFFAVRPEGSVSTLKIQRTERGDSAVYLCASSSSRQDTQYFGPGTRLTVL.

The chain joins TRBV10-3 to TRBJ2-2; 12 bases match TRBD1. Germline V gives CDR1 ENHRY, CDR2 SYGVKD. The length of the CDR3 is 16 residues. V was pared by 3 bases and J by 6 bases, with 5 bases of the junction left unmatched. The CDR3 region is CAISELGTGGPGELFF. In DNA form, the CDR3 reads TGTGCCATCAGTGAACTCGGGACAGGGGGCCCCGGGGAGCTGTTTTTT.

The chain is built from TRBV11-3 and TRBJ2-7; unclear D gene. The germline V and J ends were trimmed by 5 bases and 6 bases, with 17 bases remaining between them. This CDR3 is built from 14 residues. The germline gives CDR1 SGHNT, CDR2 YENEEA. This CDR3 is CASSGDTSHREQYF. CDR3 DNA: TGTGCCAGCAGCGGAGACACGTCGCACCGCGAGCAGTACTTC. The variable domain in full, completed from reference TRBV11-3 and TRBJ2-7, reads EAGVVQSPRYKIIEKKQPVAFWCNPISGHNTLYWYLQNLGQGPELLIRYENEEAVDDSQLPKDRFSAERLKGVDSTLKIQPAELGDSAVYLCASSGDTSHREQYFGPGTRLTVT.